A single sample is the source of the 9 T cell receptor beta chains below, sequenced in a study of CD8 T cells in ankylosing spondylitis. Antigens for these TCRs are unknown. TCRdb re-derived calls from the 5' RACE reads in MiXCR, one entry per CDR3 protein. The sample lists hundreds of thousands of distinct CDR3 sequences; approximately 10% were seen once. Study outcomes and limitations: Blood from ankylosing spondylitis patients appeared to carry a characteristic roughly eight-variant TCR beta motif.

The sequenced material came from blood, either unsorted or a sorted T cell fraction (not recorded which). The receptors originated from a male donor with ankylosing spondylitis.

This chain joins TRBV28 and TRBJ2-7; tentatively, D is TRBD1 (5 bases). V gave up 8 bases and J gave up 2 bases, with 13 bases separating them. The CDR3 runs 13 residues. The germline V gene encodes CDR1 MDHEN and CDR2 SYDVKM. The CDR3 loop is CASSKTATYEQYF. The CDR3 nucleotides read TGTGCCAGCTCCAAGACAGCCACCTACGAGCAGTACTTC.

This clonotype was detected ten times or more. The chain is built from TRBV29-1 and TRBJ1-1; a weak D match, TRBD1 (5 bases). V was shortened by 8 bases and J by 0 bases, with 13 bases between the two germline ends. Germline CDR1 and CDR2: SQVTM and ANQGSEA. The CDR3 sequence is 13 residues long. The CDR3 reads CSTRGRLNTEAFF. The CDR3 nucleotides read TGCAGCACGCGGGGCAGACTGAACACTGAAGCTTTCTTT.

This clonotype was recorded many times. This chain uses TRBV20-1 with TRBJ1-2; TRBD1 aligns across 11 bases. V dropped 0 bases and J dropped 5; count of bases not matched to a gene: 5. CDR1 and CDR2 from the germline V gene are DFQATT and SNEGSKA (reference sequence). CDR3 length equals 15 residues. The CDR3, as DNA: TGCAGTGCTAGAGATACGGGACAGGGGGTTTATGGCTACACCTTC. Translating it yields CSARDTGQGVYGYTF.

A few counts support this clonotype. V and J are TRBV10-3 and TRBJ1-2, with a weak D call TRBD1 (6 bases). Trimming took off 4 bases at V and 2 bases at J, with 17 bases between the two ends. This CDR3 contains 16 residues. Germline V gene sequence: CDR1 ENHRY, CDR2 SYGVKD. The CDR3: CAISAGRGSLNYGYTF. CDR3 nucleotides: TGTGCCATCAGTGCAGGCAGGGGTAGCCTGAACTATGGCTACACCTTC.

The gene calls are TRBV20-1 and TRBJ2-2, with TRBD2 identical over 7 bases. The germline gives CDR1 DFQATT, CDR2 SNEGSKA (reference sequence). CDR3 length: 14 residues. J lost 3 bases, V lost 3 bases, and 4 bases had no gene match. CDR3 DNA sequence: TGCAGTGCTAGTTACGGGGGGTACACCGGGGAGCTGTTTTTT. Residues: CSASYGGYTGELFF.

In DNA form, the CDR3 reads TGCAGTGCTCCAGGGGTTTTTAATGAAAAACTGTTTTTT. Encoded protein: CSAPGVFNEKLFF. The rearrangement links TRBV20-1 to TRBJ1-4, with D possibly TRBD1 on 6 matching bases. This CDR3 has 13 amino acids. Germline loops: CDR1 DFQATT, CDR2 SNEGSKA (reference sequence). Trimming took 5 bases from V and 4 from J, leaving 11 bases between them.

There are many counts of this clonotype. The rearrangement links TRBV25-1 to TRBJ2-1; TRBD1 matches 7 bases. V trimming: 7 bases; J trimming: 4 bases; junction bases outside the gene matches: 4. There are 13 residues in the CDR3. Germline-derived CDR1 and CDR2 are MGHDK and SYGVNS. CDR3: CASTTGSYNEQFF. CDR3 nucleotide sequence: TGTGCCAGCACGACAGGGTCGTACAATGAGCAGTTCTTC.

The sample holds a few counts of this clonotype. The chain combines TRBV5-1 with TRBJ1-2, with D possibly TRBD1 on 6 matching bases. CDR1 and CDR2 from the germline V gene are SGHRS and YFSETQ. V gave up 5 bases and J gave up 3 bases, with 14 bases separating them. This CDR3 spans 14 amino acids. CDR3 sequence (DNA): TGCGCCAGCAGTTCCCGGGACATCGACTATGGCTACACCTTC. Translating gives CASSSRDIDYGYTF.

This clonotype was recorded many times. The rearrangement joins TRBV4-1 to TRBJ1-2; maybe TRBD1 (5 bases). The CDR3 extends over 13 amino acids. Germline CDR1 reads MGHRA; CDR2 reads YSYEKL. V lost 2 bases to trimming and J lost 2 bases, with 6 bases between them. CDR3 bases: TGCGCCAGCAGCCAAAGGGACAACTATGGCTACACCTTC. Its protein is CASSQRDNYGYTF.